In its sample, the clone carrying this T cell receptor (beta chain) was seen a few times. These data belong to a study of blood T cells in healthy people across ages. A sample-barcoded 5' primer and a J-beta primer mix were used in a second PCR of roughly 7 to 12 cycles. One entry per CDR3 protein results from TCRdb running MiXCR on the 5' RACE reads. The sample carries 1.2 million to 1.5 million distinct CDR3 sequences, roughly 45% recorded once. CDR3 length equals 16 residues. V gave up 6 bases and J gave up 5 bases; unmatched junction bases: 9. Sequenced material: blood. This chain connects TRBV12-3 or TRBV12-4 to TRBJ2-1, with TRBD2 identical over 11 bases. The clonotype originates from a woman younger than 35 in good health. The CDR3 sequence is CASRLSSGGQHNEQFF. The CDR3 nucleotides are TGTGCCAGCAGACTATCTAGCGGGGGGCAACACAATGAGCAGTTCTTC.